The 5 T cell receptor beta chains below come from one sample, sequenced in a study of T cells in Graves' hyperthyroidism and ophthalmopathy. Amplified regions were TCR beta CDR3 sequences from RNA transcripts. The HTBI set primed first-round TCR CDR3 RT-PCR. TCRdb called the multiplex PCR reads again in MiXCR, with one record for every CDR3 protein. This table holds about 350,000 distinct CDR3 sequences, 11% to 15% found once. Sequencing was performed on blood. These receptors originate from a woman aged 25-40 years with Graves' hyperthyroidism.

In this sample, this clonotype turned up many times. The rearrangement links TRBV30 to TRBJ2-7, with TRBD1 matching over 7 bases. CDR1 is GTSNPN and CDR2 is SVGIG in the germline V gene (reference sequence). The ends lost 3 bases at V and 2 bases at J; junction bases unmatched: 7. The CDR3 is made up of 14 amino acids. The CDR3 DNA follows: TGTGCCTGGAGGCCGAGGGGGCGGACCTACGAGCAGTACTTC. Amino acids: CAWRPRGRTYEQYF.

At least ten counts were recorded for this clonotype. J is TRBJ1-2 and V is TRBV5-1; 7 bases align to TRBD1. The CDR3 length is 15 residues. Trimming removed 3 bases from V and 4 bases from J; junction bases left unmatched: 9. The V gene's germline CDR1 is SGHRS and CDR2 YFSETQ. Here the CDR3 reads CASSSTGDPGYGYTF. DNA of the CDR3: TGCGCCAGCAGCTCCACAGGGGATCCGGGCTATGGCTACACCTTC.

The V call is TRBV6-1, the J call TRBJ2-7, with TRBD2 as a possible D gene (6 bases). V gave up 0 bases and J gave up 3 bases, with 24 bases separating them. Germline V gene lookup returns CDR1 MNHNS and CDR2 SASEGT. CDR3 size: 19 residues. CDR3 sequence (DNA): TGTGCCAGCAGTGAAGCGCTCGGGACTGAAACTTGGGGATACTACGAGCAGTACTTC. As protein: CASSEALGTETWGYYEQYF.

This clonotype was counted only a few times. V usage is TRBV15 and J usage is TRBJ2-1; TRBD1 or TRBD2 may be the D gene (5 bases each). V lost 5 bases and J 0 bases, leaving 8 bases between the germline ends. This CDR3 has 14 amino acids. Germline assignment: CDR1 LNHNV and CDR2 YYDKDF (reference sequence). The DNA for the CDR3 is TGTGCCACCAGCCTTGGGGGCTCCTACAATGAGCAGTTCTTC. Protein: CATSLGGSYNEQFF.

This clonotype was recorded many times. This chain links TRBV6-2 or TRBV6-3 with TRBJ2-1, with a tentative D call TRBD2 (6 bases). Germline CDR1 and CDR2: MNHEY and SVGEGT. The CDR3 sequence is 17 residues long. V shed 6 bases and J shed 7 bases, with 25 bases lying between them. The CDR3 protein is CASRPPSTGGGRNEQFF. As DNA, the CDR3 is TGTGCCAGCAGACCCCCTAGTACCGGGGGAGGTAGAAATGAGCAGTTCTTC.